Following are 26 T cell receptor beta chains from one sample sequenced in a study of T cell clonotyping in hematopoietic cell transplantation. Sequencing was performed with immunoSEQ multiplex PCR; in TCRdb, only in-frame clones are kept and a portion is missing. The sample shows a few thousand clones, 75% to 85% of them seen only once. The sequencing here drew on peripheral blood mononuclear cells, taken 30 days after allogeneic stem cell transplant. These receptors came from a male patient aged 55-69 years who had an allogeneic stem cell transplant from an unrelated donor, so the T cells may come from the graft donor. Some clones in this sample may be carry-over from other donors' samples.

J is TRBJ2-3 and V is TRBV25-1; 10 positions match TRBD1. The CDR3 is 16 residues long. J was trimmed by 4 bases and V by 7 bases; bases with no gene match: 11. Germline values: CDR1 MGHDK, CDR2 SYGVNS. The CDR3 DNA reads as TGTGCCAGCACCGGGACAGGGGAGTTTAGCGCAGATACGCAGTATTTT. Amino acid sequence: CASTGTGEFSADTQYF.

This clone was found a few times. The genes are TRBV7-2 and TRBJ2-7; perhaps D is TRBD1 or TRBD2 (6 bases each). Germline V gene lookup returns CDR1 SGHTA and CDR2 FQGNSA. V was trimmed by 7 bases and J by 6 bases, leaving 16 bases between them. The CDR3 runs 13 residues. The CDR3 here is CASTGIQGGEQYF. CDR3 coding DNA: TGTGCCAGCACCGGTATACAGGGAGGCGAGCAGTACTTC. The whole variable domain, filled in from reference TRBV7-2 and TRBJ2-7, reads GAGVSQSPSNKVTEKGKDVELRCDPISGHTALYWYRQSLGQGLEFLIYFQGNSAPDKSGLPSDRFSAERTGGSVSTLTIQRTQQEDSAVYLCASTGIQGGEQYFGPGTRLTVT.

CDR3 sequence reads: CASSSHGIIGDEKLFF. DNA for the CDR3: TGTGCCAGCAGTTCCCACGGCATAATTGGGGATGAAAAACTGTTTTTT. The chain joins TRBV25-1 to TRBJ1-4; D is unclear. Germline V gene sequence: CDR1 MGHDK, CDR2 SYGVNS. The CDR3 is 16 amino acids. The germline V and J ends were trimmed by 5 bases and 6 bases, with 19 bases remaining between them.

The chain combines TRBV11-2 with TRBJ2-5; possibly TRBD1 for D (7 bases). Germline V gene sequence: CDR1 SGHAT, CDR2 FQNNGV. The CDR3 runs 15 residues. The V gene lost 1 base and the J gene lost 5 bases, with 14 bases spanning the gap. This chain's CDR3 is CASSLGRGVGETQYF. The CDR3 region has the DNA TGTGCCAGCAGCTTAGGCAGGGGGGTTGGGGAGACCCAGTACTTC.

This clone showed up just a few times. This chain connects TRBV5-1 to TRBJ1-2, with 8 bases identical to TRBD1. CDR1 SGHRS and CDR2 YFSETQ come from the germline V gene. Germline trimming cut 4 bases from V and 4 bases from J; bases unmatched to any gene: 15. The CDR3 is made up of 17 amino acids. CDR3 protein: CASSLGDRTGFSYGYTF. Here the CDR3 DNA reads TGCGCCAGCAGCCTTGGAGATAGGACAGGGTTCAGCTATGGCTACACCTTC.

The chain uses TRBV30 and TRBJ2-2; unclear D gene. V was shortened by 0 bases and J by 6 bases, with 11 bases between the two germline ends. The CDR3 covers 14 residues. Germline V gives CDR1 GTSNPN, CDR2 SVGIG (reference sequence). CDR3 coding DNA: TGTGCCTGGAGTGTATGGGGTACGGCCGGGGAGCTGTTTTTT. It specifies CAWSVWGTAGELFF.

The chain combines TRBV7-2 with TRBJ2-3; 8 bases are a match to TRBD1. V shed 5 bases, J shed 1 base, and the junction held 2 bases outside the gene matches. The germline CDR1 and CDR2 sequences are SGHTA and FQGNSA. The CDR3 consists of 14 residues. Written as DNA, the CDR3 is TGTGCCAGCAGCCTACAGGGGGGCACAGATACGCAGTATTTT. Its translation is CASSLQGGTDTQYF.

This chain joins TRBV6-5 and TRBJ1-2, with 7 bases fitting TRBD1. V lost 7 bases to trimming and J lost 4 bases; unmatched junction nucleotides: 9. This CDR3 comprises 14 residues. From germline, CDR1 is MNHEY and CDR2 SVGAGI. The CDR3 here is CASIKGRGVYGYTF. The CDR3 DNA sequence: TGTGCCAGCATCAAGGGCAGGGGGGTCTATGGCTACACCTTC.

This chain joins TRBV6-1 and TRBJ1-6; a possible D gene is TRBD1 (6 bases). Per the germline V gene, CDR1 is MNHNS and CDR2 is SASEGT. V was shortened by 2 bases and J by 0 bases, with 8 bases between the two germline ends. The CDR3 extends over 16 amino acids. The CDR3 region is CASSETGFSYNSPLHF. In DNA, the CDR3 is TGTGCCAGCAGTGAAACAGGGTTCTCCTATAATTCACCCCTCCACTTT.

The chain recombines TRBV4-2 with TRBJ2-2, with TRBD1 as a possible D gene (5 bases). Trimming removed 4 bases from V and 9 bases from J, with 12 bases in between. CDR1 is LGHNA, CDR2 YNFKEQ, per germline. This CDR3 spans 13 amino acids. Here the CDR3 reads CASSPQGERELFF. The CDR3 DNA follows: TGTGCCAGCAGCCCTCAAGGGGAACGGGAGCTGTTTTTT.

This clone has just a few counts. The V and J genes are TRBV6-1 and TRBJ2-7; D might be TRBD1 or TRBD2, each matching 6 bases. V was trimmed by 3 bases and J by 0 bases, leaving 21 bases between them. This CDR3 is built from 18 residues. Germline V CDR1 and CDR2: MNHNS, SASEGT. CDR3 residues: CASSETPGGRASSYEQYF. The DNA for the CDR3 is TGTGCCAGCAGTGAGACCCCCGGGGGCAGGGCTAGCTCCTACGAGCAGTACTTC.

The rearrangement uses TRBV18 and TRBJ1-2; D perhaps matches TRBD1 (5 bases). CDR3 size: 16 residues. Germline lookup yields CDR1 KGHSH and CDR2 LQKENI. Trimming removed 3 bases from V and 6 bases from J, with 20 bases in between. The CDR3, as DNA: TGTGCCAGCTCACCCACCGCGAAAACAGGTTCTGATGGCTACACCTTC. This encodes CASSPTAKTGSDGYTF.

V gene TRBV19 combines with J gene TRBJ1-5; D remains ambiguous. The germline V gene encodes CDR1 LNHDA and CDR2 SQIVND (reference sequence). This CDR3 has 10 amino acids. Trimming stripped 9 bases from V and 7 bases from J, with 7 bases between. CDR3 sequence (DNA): TGTGCCAGCCAAAGGCAGCCCCAGCATTTT. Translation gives CASQRQPQHF.

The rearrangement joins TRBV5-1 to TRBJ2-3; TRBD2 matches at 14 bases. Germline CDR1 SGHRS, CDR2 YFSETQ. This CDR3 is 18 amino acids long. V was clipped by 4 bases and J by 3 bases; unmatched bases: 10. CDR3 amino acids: CASSGGTSGSFGTDTQYF. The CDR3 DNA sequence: TGCGCCAGCAGCGGGGGGACTAGCGGGAGCTTTGGTACAGATACGCAGTATTTT.

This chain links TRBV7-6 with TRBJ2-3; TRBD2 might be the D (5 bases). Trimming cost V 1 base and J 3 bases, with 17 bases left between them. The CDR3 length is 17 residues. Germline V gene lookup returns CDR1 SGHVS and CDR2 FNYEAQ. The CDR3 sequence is CASSLGHRFSGTDTQYF. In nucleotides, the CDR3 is TGTGCCAGCAGCTTAGGCCATCGGTTCTCGGGGACAGATACGCAGTATTTT.

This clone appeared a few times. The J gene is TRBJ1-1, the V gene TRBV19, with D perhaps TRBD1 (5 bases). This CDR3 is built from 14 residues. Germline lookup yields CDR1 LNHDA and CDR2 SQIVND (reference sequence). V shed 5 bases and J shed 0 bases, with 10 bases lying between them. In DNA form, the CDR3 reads TGTGCCAGTAGTGCGGCAGGGCTGAACACTGAAGCTTTCTTT. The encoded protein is CASSAAGLNTEAFF.

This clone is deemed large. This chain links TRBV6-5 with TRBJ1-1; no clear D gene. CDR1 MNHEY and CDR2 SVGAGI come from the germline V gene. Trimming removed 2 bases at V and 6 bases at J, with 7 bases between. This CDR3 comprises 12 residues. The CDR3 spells CASSYAQSEAFF. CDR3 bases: TGTGCCAGCAGTTACGCTCAGTCTGAAGCTTTCTTT.

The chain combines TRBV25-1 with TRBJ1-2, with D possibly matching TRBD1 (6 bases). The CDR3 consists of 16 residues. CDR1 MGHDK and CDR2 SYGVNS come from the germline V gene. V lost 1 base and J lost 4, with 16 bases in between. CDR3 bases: TGTGCCAGCAGTGAATCGAGGGGGTCCGCCTCCTATGGCTACACCTTC. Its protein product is CASSESRGSASYGYTF.

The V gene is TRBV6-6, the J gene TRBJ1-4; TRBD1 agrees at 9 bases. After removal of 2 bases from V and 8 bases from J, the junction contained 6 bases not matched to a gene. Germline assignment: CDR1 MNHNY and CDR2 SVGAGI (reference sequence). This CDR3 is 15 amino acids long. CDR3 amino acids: CASSYGDRGDEKLFF. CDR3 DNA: TGTGCCAGCAGTTACGGTGACAGGGGGGACGAAAAACTGTTTTTT.

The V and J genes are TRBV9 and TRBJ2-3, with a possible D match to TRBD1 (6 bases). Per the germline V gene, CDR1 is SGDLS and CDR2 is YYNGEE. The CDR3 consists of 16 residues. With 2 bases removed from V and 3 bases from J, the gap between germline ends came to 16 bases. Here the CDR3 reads CASSVFLGGTTDTQYF. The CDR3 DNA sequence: TGTGCCAGCAGCGTCTTTTTAGGTGGGACAACAGATACGCAGTATTTT.

The CDR3 loop reads CASILPTIMNTEAFF. In nucleotides, the CDR3 is TGTGCCAGCATCCTACCGACAATCATGAACACTGAAGCTTTCTTT. The rearrangement joins TRBV7-9 to TRBJ1-1, with no clear D. This CDR3 comprises 15 residues. CDR1 is SEHNR, CDR2 FQNEAQ, per germline (reference sequence). V was pared by 7 bases and J by 0 bases, with 15 bases between. Using reference TRBV7-9 and TRBJ1-1 for the parts outside the CDR3, the full variable domain is DTGVSQNPRHKITKRGQNVTFRCDPISEHNRLYWYRQTLGQGPEFLTYFQNEAQLEKSRLLSDRFSAERPKGSFSTLEIQRTEQGDSAMYLCASILPTIMNTEAFFGQGTRLTVV.

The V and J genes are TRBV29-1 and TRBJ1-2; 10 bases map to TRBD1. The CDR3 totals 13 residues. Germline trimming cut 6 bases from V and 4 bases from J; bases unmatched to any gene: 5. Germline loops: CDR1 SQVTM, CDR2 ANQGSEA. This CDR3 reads CSVQTGGGYGYTF. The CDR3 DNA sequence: TGCAGCGTCCAGACAGGGGGCGGCTATGGCTACACCTTC.

This CDR3 reads CASRFAERIMNTEAFF. CDR3 nucleotides: TGTGCCAGCAGGTTTGCCGAGAGGATAATGAACACTGAAGCTTTCTTT. The J gene is TRBJ1-1, the V gene TRBV28; D is unclear. With 6 bases removed from V and 0 bases from J, the gap between germline ends came to 17 bases. CDR3 length equals 16 residues. The germline CDR1 and CDR2 sequences are MDHEN and SYDVKM. Filled out from reference TRBV28 and TRBJ1-1, the complete variable domain reads DVKVTQSSRYLVKRTGEKVFLECVQDMDHENMFWYRQDPGLGLRLIYFSYDVKMKEKGDIPEGYSVSREKKERFSLILESASTNQTSMYLCASRFAERIMNTEAFFGQGTRLTVV.

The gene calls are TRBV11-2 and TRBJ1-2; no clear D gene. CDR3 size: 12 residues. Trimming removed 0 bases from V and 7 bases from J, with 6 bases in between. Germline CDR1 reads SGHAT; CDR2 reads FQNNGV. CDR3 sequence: CASSLEGSGYTF. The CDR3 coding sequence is TGTGCCAGCAGCTTAGAAGGGAGTGGCTACACCTTC. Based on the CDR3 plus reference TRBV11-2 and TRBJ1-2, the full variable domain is EAGVAQSPRYKIIEKRQSVAFWCNPISGHATLYWYQQILGQGPKLLIQFQNNGVVDDSQLPKDRFSAERLKGVDSTLKIQPAKLEDSAVYLCASSLEGSGYTFGSGTRLTVV.

The CDR3 region is CSLGREETQYF. The DNA of the CDR3 is TGCAGCTTGGGCCGGGAGGAGACCCAGTACTTC. The chain is built from TRBV29-1 and TRBJ2-5; a weak D match, TRBD2 (6 bases). The germline V gene has CDR1 SQVTM and CDR2 ANQGSEA. The V and J ends lost 8 bases and 5 bases respectively, with 12 bases between them. This CDR3 region has 11 residues.

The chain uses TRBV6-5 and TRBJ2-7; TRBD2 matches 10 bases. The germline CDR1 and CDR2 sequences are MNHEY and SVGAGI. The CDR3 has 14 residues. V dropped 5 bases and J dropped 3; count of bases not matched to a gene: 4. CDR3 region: CASSTSGTYYEQYF. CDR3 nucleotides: TGTGCCAGCAGTACTAGCGGGACCTACTACGAGCAGTACTTC.